The 14 T cell receptor beta chains below come from one sample, sequenced in a study of cytomegalovirus exposure and HLA in healthy donors. Vbeta (60) and Jbeta (13) primers were used in the PCR. Produced via immunoSEQ multiplex PCR; TCRdb's table is partial and in-frame only. This table holds about 180,000 clones, about 85% found once. Material for sequencing was PBMCs. All receptors derive from a boy between 2 and 15 years old in good health and CMV-seronegative.

The genes are TRBV28 and TRBJ2-7; D is perhaps TRBD1 (6 bases). Deletions cut 5 bases from V and 0 bases from J, with 14 bases between. The germline V gene encodes CDR1 MDHEN and CDR2 SYDVKM. CDR3 length equals 15 residues. In DNA, the CDR3 is TGTGCCAGCAGTCTCAGACAGGCGTCCTCCTACGAGCAGTACTTC. It codes for CASSLRQASSYEQYF.

The chain's CDR3 is CASSLSAGGPYEQYF. The CDR3 nucleotides are TGTGCCAGCAGTTTATCGGCAGGGGGCCCCTACGAGCAGTACTTC. The V and J genes are TRBV28 and TRBJ2-7; 8 bases agree with TRBD1. The CDR3 loop spans 15 amino acids. Germline lookup yields CDR1 MDHEN and CDR2 SYDVKM. With V trimmed by 1 base and J by 2 bases, 4 bases remained unmatched.

This chain joins TRBV2 and TRBJ2-7; 8 bases are a match to TRBD1. The J segment lost 6 bases and the V segment lost 6 bases, leaving 10 bases of the junction unmatched. Germline V gives CDR1 SNHLY, CDR2 FYNNEI. The length of the CDR3 is 14 residues. CDR3 nucleotide sequence: TGTGCCAGCAGCTACAGGACAGGGTTCGGCGAGCAGTACGTC. It yields the protein CASSYRTGFGEQYV.

The rearrangement links TRBV7-2 to TRBJ2-4; 11 bases align to TRBD2. The CDR3 is 18 residues long. The ends lost 1 base at V and 0 bases at J; junction bases unmatched: 5. From germline, CDR1 is SGHTA and CDR2 FQGNSA. The chain's CDR3 is CASSLGTSGPGAKNIQYF. The CDR3 DNA reads as TGTGCCAGCAGCTTAGGGACTAGCGGGCCTGGAGCCAAAAACATTCAGTACTTC.

CDR3 loop: CASGLVAETYEQYV. As DNA, the CDR3 is TGTGCTAGTGGTTTGGTAGCGGAGACTTACGAGCAGTACGTC. The chain recombines TRBV12-5 with TRBJ2-7; TRBD2 is a possible D gene (5 bases). The V gene's germline CDR1 is LGHNT and CDR2 FRNRAP. Trimming removed 0 bases at V and 4 bases at J, with 10 bases between. The CDR3 length is 14 residues.

The gene calls are TRBV7-8 and TRBJ2-3; 14 bases agree with TRBD2. The CDR3 spans 17 residues. Germline V lookup: CDR1 SGHVS, CDR2 FQNEAQ. V gave up 3 bases and J gave up 6 bases; unmatched junction bases: 8. The DNA of the CDR3 is TGTGCCAGCAGCTTCGGGACTAGCGGGAGAGGGTCCGATACGCAGTATTTT. Translated: CASSFGTSGRGSDTQYF.

This clone turned up a few times. This chain uses TRBV28 with TRBJ2-7; D is possibly TRBD1 (6 bases). CDR1 and CDR2 from the germline V gene are MDHEN and SYDVKM. This CDR3 has 14 residues. Trimming removed 3 bases from V and 3 bases from J, with 12 bases in between. CDR3 region: CASSFGPGVYEQYV. CDR3 DNA sequence: TGTGCCAGCAGTTTCGGTCCAGGGGTCTACGAGCAGTACGTC.

In this sample, this clone turned up once. This chain links TRBV14 with TRBJ1-2; D is undetermined. This CDR3 region has 12 residues. Trimming removed 1 base at V and 4 bases at J, with 4 bases between. CDR1 SGHDN and CDR2 FVKESK come from the germline V gene. CDR3 sequence: CASSQATYGYTF. DNA for the CDR3: TGTGCCAGCAGCCAAGCTACCTATGGCTACACCTTC.

The chain uses TRBV28 and TRBJ1-1, with D maybe TRBD1 (6 bases). The CDR3 runs 16 residues. Germline lookup yields CDR1 MDHEN and CDR2 SYDVKM. V lost 1 base, J lost 1 base, and 13 bases lay in between. The CDR3 nucleotides are TGTGCCAGCAGTTTATCAGGGGTCGGCAGGAACACTGAAGCTTTCTTT. Its protein product is CASSLSGVGRNTEAFF. The whole variable domain, filled in from reference TRBV28 and TRBJ1-1, reads DVKVTQSSRYLVKRTGEKVFLECVQDMDHENMFWYRQDPGLGLRLIYFSYDVKMKEKGDIPEGYSVSREKKERFSLILESASTNQTSMYLCASSLSGVGRNTEAFFGQGTRLTVV.

The chain has TRBV2 and TRBJ2-3, with 7 bases matching TRBD1. CDR3 length equals 16 residues. Trimming at V came to 1 base and at J to 0 bases, leaving 4 bases not matched to a gene. The germline V gene has CDR1 SNHLY and CDR2 FYNNEI. The CDR3 nucleotides are TGTGCCAGCAGTGAAGGGACAGGCCTTAGCACAGATACGCAGTATTTT. This sequence encodes CASSEGTGLSTDTQYF.

The rearrangement uses TRBV27 and TRBJ2-3, with 9 positions matching TRBD2. Germline values: CDR1 MNHEY, CDR2 SMNVEV (reference sequence). This CDR3 spans 18 amino acids. Germline trimming cut 2 bases from V and 4 bases from J; bases unmatched to any gene: 13. CDR3 sequence reads: CASSLTLGGLAVADTQYF. The CDR3 DNA sequence: TGTGCCAGCAGTTTAACTCTTGGGGGACTAGCCGTCGCAGATACGCAGTATTTT.

V gene TRBV7-6 combines with J gene TRBJ1-3; 7 positions match TRBD1. The V segment lost 5 bases and the J segment 0 bases; nucleotides outside the gene matches: 4. The CDR3 extends over 15 amino acids. Germline assignment: CDR1 SGHVS and CDR2 FNYEAQ. The CDR3 spells CASSARDSSGNTIYF. Here the CDR3 DNA reads TGTGCCAGCAGCGCCAGGGACAGCTCTGGAAACACCATATATTTT.

The V gene is TRBV28, the J gene TRBJ2-1, with 7 bases that match TRBD2. Trimming took 6 bases from V and 0 from J; bases not matched to a gene: 17. Germline CDR1 MDHEN, CDR2 SYDVKM. The CDR3 length is 19 residues. The chain's CDR3 is CASRPSRGGPGSSYNEQFF. In DNA, the CDR3 is TGTGCCAGCAGGCCAAGTCGGGGAGGGCCGGGGAGCTCCTACAATGAGCAGTTCTTC.

This clone was counted once. The chain joins TRBV28 to TRBJ1-1, with TRBD1 as a possible D gene (5 bases). The V end lost 2 bases, the J end lost 8 bases, and 12 bases lay between the germline ends. CDR1 is MDHEN, CDR2 SYDVKM, per germline. The CDR3 length is 13 residues. CDR3 DNA sequence: TGTGCCAGCAGTTTAGGGACTTTATCCGAAGCTTTCTTT. Translated: CASSLGTLSEAFF. Filled out from reference TRBV28 and TRBJ1-1, the complete variable domain reads DVKVTQSSRYLVKRTGEKVFLECVQDMDHENMFWYRQDPGLGLRLIYFSYDVKMKEKGDIPEGYSVSREKKERFSLILESASTNQTSMYLCASSLGTLSEAFFGQGTRLTVV.